One sample yielded the 30 T cell receptor beta chains listed below, sequenced in a study of blood T cell repertoires in COVID-19. TCRdb keeps only in-frame clones here, not all; method: immunoSEQ multiplex PCR. The table includes some 120,000 clones, roughly 85% detected once. The material sequenced was peripheral blood. The receptors were gathered from a human donor in a cohort sampled during active COVID-19.

This chain connects TRBV27 to TRBJ1-4, with D possibly being TRBD1 (5 bases). V lost 3 bases to trimming and J lost 13 bases, with 12 bases between them. Germline V gene data show CDR1 as MNHEY and CDR2 as SMNVEV (reference sequence). The CDR3 is made up of 12 amino acids. The CDR3 sequence is CASSLSGGRLFF. CDR3 DNA: TGTGCCAGCAGTTTGAGCGGGGGAAGACTGTTTTTT.

CDR3 loop: CASSPTAGNTDTQYF. For the CDR3, the DNA is TGTGCCAGCAGCCCAACAGCGGGAAATACAGATACGCAGTATTTT. The chain is built from TRBV5-6 and TRBJ2-3; TRBD2 matches at 7 bases. The CDR3 is 15 amino acids. Trimming took 4 bases from V and 3 from J; bases not matched to a gene: 8. CDR1 is SGHDT and CDR2 is YYEEEE in the germline V gene.

The CDR3 DNA reads as TGTGCCAGCAGTTATGTGGGGACAGACCTCCACTATGGCTACACCTTC. It is translated as CASSYVGTDLHYGYTF. This chain joins TRBV6-5 and TRBJ1-2; 7 nucleotides align to TRBD1. The ends lost 3 bases at V and 3 bases at J; junction bases unmatched: 10. The CDR3 runs to 16 residues. Looked up from germline, CDR1 is MNHEY and CDR2 is SVGAGI.

The chain combines TRBV5-4 with TRBJ2-5, with 12 bases aligning to TRBD2. The CDR3 runs 17 residues. CDR1 is SGHNT and CDR2 is YYREEE in the germline V gene (reference sequence). V was clipped by 0 bases and J by 2 bases; unmatched bases: 5. The CDR3 loop reads CASSLGLAGAGQETQYF. The CDR3 DNA sequence: TGTGCCAGCAGCTTGGGACTAGCGGGAGCAGGTCAAGAGACCCAGTACTTC.

CDR3 amino acids: CSIIGQGETQYF. CDR3 in DNA: TGCAGCATAATCGGACAGGGGGAGACCCAGTACTTC. J is TRBJ2-5 and V is TRBV29-1; 9 bases align to TRBD1. The CDR3 totals 12 residues. The germline V gene encodes CDR1 SQVTM and CDR2 ANQGSEA. V lost 8 bases, J lost 5 bases, and 6 bases stayed unmatched.

The table lists this clone with a count of one. V usage is TRBV14 and J usage is TRBJ1-1; TRBD1 agrees at 10 bases. This CDR3 is 17 amino acids long. Trimming at V came to 4 bases and at J to 11 bases, leaving 19 bases not matched to a gene. Germline-derived CDR1 and CDR2 are SGHDN and FVKESK. CDR3 in DNA: TGTGCCAGCAGCCTTCTCTCCCAGCCGGGACAGGGGATCGAGGCTTTCTTT. This codes for CASSLLSQPGQGIEAFF. Full variable domain (remainder filled in from reference TRBV14 and TRBJ1-1): EAGVTQFPSHSVIEKGQTVTLRCDPISGHDNLYWYRRVMGKEIKFLLHFVKESKQDESGMPNNRFLAERTGGTYSTLKVQPAELEDSGVYFCASSLLSQPGQGIEAFFGQGTRLTVV.

The rearrangement links TRBV13 to TRBJ2-3; D may be TRBD2 (6 bases). Trimming took 5 bases from V and 3 from J, leaving 18 bases between them. This CDR3 has 16 residues. Germline V gives CDR1 PRHDT, CDR2 FYEKMQ (reference sequence). CDR3 coding DNA: TGTGCCAGCAGCCAGGCGGTAAGAGCGGGTACAGATACGCAGTATTTT. It encodes CASSQAVRAGTDTQYF.

The chain joins TRBV9 to TRBJ2-7; D is uncertain. Germline loops: CDR1 SGDLS, CDR2 YYNGEE. CDR3 length equals 16 residues. The V gene lost 0 bases and the J gene lost 0 bases, with 13 bases spanning the gap. The CDR3 nucleotides are TGTGCCAGCAGCGTAGACCCTGGCGGCAGCTCCTACGAGCAGTACTTC. Translating it yields CASSVDPGGSSYEQYF.

The rearrangement joins TRBV7-9 to TRBJ2-1; D gene ambiguous. The germline CDR1 and CDR2 sequences are SEHNR and FQNEAQ (reference sequence). The CDR3 length is 11 residues. Deletions cut 10 bases from V and 5 bases from J, with 9 bases between. Here the CDR3 reads CANSRDNEQFF. The CDR3 coding sequence is TGTGCCAACTCCCGGGACAATGAGCAGTTCTTC.

About this clone: Other DNA sequences of this sample code for an identical CDR3. The rearrangement links TRBV5-1 to TRBJ2-1; D is ambiguous. The CDR3 contains 11 residues. The V and J ends lost 1 base and 7 bases respectively, with 3 bases between them. Germline V gene sequence: CDR1 SGHRS, CDR2 YFSETQ. CDR3 sequence (DNA): TGCGCCAGCAGCTTGTCAAATGAGCAGTTCTTC. It is translated as CASSLSNEQFF.

The chain uses TRBV7-9 and TRBJ2-3; TRBD2 matches at 10 bases. The CDR3 extends over 16 amino acids. V trimming: 2 bases; J trimming: 6 bases; junction bases outside the gene matches: 8. The germline V gene encodes CDR1 SEHNR and CDR2 FQNEAQ (reference sequence). CDR3: CASSLPSGGQGDTQYF. CDR3 nucleotides: TGTGCCAGCAGCTTACCTAGCGGGGGCCAAGGGGATACGCAGTATTTT. Filled out from reference TRBV7-9 and TRBJ2-3, the complete variable domain reads DTGVSQNPRHKITKRGQNVTFRCDPISEHNRLYWYRQTLGQGPEFLTYFQNEAQLEKSRLLSDRFSAERPKGSFSTLEIQRTEQGDSAMYLCASSLPSGGQGDTQYFGPGTRLTVL.

The chain has TRBV9 and TRBJ2-1; possibly TRBD2 for D (6 bases). The ends were cut back, 6 bases at V and 5 bases at J, with 15 bases in the middle. CDR1 is SGDLS and CDR2 is YYNGEE in the germline V gene. This CDR3 is 14 amino acids long. The CDR3 region has the DNA TGTGCCAGCACCACCGGGACTGGTAACAATGAGCAGTTCTTC. It is translated as CASTTGTGNNEQFF.

V usage is TRBV7-2 and J usage is TRBJ1-2, with 7 bases lining up with TRBD1. Germline CDR1 SGHTA, CDR2 FQGNSA. V lost 4 bases, J lost 8 bases, and 7 bases stayed unmatched. The length of the CDR3 is 13 residues. The CDR3 DNA sequence: TGTGCCAGCAGCTCAGCCTTGACAGGGGGCTACACCTTC. Translated: CASSSALTGGYTF.

The rearrangement uses TRBV5-1 and TRBJ2-1, with D unclear. Germline V lookup: CDR1 SGHRS, CDR2 YFSETQ. V lost 4 bases and J lost 5, with 10 bases in between. This CDR3 has 13 amino acids. This CDR3 is CASSLNENNEQFF. The CDR3, as DNA: TGCGCCAGCAGCCTTAACGAGAACAATGAGCAGTTCTTC.

V gene TRBV5-6 combines with J gene TRBJ2-7; 7 bases match TRBD1. The germline gives CDR1 SGHDT, CDR2 YYEEEE. V lost 4 bases and J lost 3; bases outside the gene matches: 10. The CDR3 spans 15 residues. In DNA, the CDR3 is TGTGCCAGCAGCCAGGGACAGACCAATCTCTACGAGCAGTACTTC. Its protein is CASSQGQTNLYEQYF.

This clone was detected a few times. The V and J genes are TRBV5-6 and TRBJ1-2, with 9 bases that match TRBD1. This CDR3 spans 15 amino acids. V lost 4 bases and J lost 6; bases outside the gene matches: 10. Germline loops: CDR1 SGHDT, CDR2 YYEEEE. This chain's CDR3 is CASSPTSGTGHGYTF. CDR3 bases: TGTGCCAGCAGCCCTACTTCAGGGACAGGGCATGGCTACACCTTC.

The genes are TRBV5-1 and TRBJ2-3; D remains ambiguous. Trimming removed 0 bases from V and 0 bases from J, with 5 bases in between. CDR1 and CDR2 from the germline V gene are SGHRS and YFSETQ. This CDR3 comprises 14 residues. The CDR3 here is CASSLAQSTDTQYF. The CDR3 DNA sequence: TGCGCCAGCAGCTTGGCGCAGAGCACAGATACGCAGTATTTT.

The chain has TRBV7-9 and TRBJ2-1, with 8 bases identical to TRBD2. CDR3 length: 15 residues. V lost 0 bases and J lost 7; bases outside the gene matches: 5. Germline V lookup: CDR1 SEHNR, CDR2 FQNEAQ (reference sequence). As DNA, the CDR3 is TGTGCCAGCAGCTTAGCCGGGAGGGCCGCGAATGAGCAGTTCTTC. Translation: CASSLAGRAANEQFF.

DNA of the CDR3: TGTGCCAGCAGCGTAGGGACAGGGGGAGCAAGACCCCCCACAGATACGCAGTATTTT. Its translation is CASSVGTGGARPPTDTQYF. The chain carries TRBV9 and TRBJ2-3, with TRBD1 matching over 10 bases. CDR1 is SGDLS, CDR2 YYNGEE, per germline. The J segment lost 2 bases and the V segment lost 0 bases, leaving 12 bases of the junction unmatched. CDR3 size: 19 residues.

V and J are TRBV27 and TRBJ2-1; no reliable D call. The germline V gene encodes CDR1 MNHEY and CDR2 SMNVEV (reference sequence). This CDR3 has 14 residues. Trimming stripped 2 bases from V and 4 bases from J, with 9 bases between. CDR3 DNA: TGTGCCAGCAGTTTAGGCATCATGTACAATGAGCAGTTCTTC. It codes for CASSLGIMYNEQFF.

In its sample, this clone was seen once. CDR3 sequence: CASSPTGTANQPQHF. The CDR3 DNA sequence: TGCGCCAGCAGCCCAACCGGGACAGCCAATCAGCCCCAGCATTTT. The chain uses TRBV4-1 and TRBJ1-5; 7 bases line up with TRBD1. V lost 4 bases, J lost 3 bases, and 6 bases stayed unmatched. The CDR3 extends over 15 amino acids. The germline CDR1 and CDR2 sequences are MGHRA and YSYEKL.

The chain is built from TRBV28 and TRBJ1-6; weak D call: TRBD1 (5 bases). Germline values: CDR1 MDHEN, CDR2 SYDVKM. Trimming removed 5 bases at V and 8 bases at J, with 13 bases between. CDR3 size: 14 residues. The CDR3 reads CASSAIGAYSPLHF. The DNA for the CDR3 is TGTGCCAGCAGTGCCATAGGGGCGTATTCACCCCTCCACTTT.

This sequence joins TRBV13 and TRBJ1-1; D uncertain. The V gene's germline CDR1 is PRHDT and CDR2 FYEKMQ (reference sequence). Deletions cut 0 bases from V and 4 bases from J, with 12 bases between. The CDR3 totals 15 residues. Here the CDR3 DNA reads TGTGCCAGCAGCTTAGGGACCGGGATCCTCACTGAAGCTTTCTTT. It specifies CASSLGTGILTEAFF.

The chain joins TRBV6-5 to TRBJ1-2; 9 bases are a match to TRBD1. J lost 4 bases, V lost 6 bases, and 9 bases had no gene match. The CDR3 consists of 15 residues. Germline assignment: CDR1 MNHEY and CDR2 SVGAGI. The CDR3 here is CASRPTGGVGYGYTF. In DNA form, the CDR3 reads TGTGCCAGCAGACCCACAGGGGGCGTCGGCTATGGCTACACCTTC.

The chain carries TRBV7-9 and TRBJ2-3, with D unresolved. The CDR3 spans 15 residues. V dropped 1 base and J dropped 0 bases, with 8 bases sitting between them. CDR1 is SEHNR and CDR2 is FQNEAQ in the germline V gene (reference sequence). CDR3 amino acids: CASSLVLASTDTQYF. The CDR3 DNA sequence: TGTGCCAGCAGCTTAGTGTTAGCTAGCACAGATACGCAGTATTTT.

This sequence joins TRBV30 and TRBJ2-7; 8 bases match TRBD2. The trim removed 3 bases at V and 7 bases at J, leaving 8 bases unmatched. The CDR3 is 13 amino acids. Germline V lookup: CDR1 GTSNPN, CDR2 SVGIG (reference sequence). CDR3 sequence (DNA): TGTGCCTGGAGATTAGCGGGGCCGGGGGAGCAGTACTTC. Amino acid sequence: CAWRLAGPGEQYF.

The chain links TRBV27 to TRBJ2-1; perhaps TRBD2 as D (5 bases). V dropped 5 bases and J dropped 9 bases, with 11 bases sitting between them. The CDR3 loop spans 12 amino acids. Germline CDR1 MNHEY, CDR2 SMNVEV (reference sequence). The CDR3 spells CASSLDRGEQFF. In DNA, the CDR3 is TGTGCCAGCAGTCTTGACCGGGGTGAGCAGTTCTTC.

This clone was counted a few times. The chain joins TRBV2 to TRBJ1-1, with unresolved D. Trimming stripped 3 bases from V and 2 bases from J, with 13 bases between. The V gene's germline CDR1 is SNHLY and CDR2 FYNNEI. This CDR3 has 15 amino acids. The DNA for the CDR3 is TGTGCCAGCAGTGATCGAGGCCGATCAAACACTGAAGCTTTCTTT. This encodes CASSDRGRSNTEAFF.

The chain links TRBV6-2 or TRBV6-3 to TRBJ2-5, with D uncertain. V lost 4 bases and J lost 4, with 7 bases in between. CDR3 size: 12 residues. Germline V lookup: CDR1 MNHEY, CDR2 SVGEGT. CDR3 nucleotides: TGTGCCAGCAGTTTACATGGAGAGACCCAGTACTTC. Its translation is CASSLHGETQYF.

This rearrangement joins TRBV6-2 or TRBV6-3 to TRBJ2-5; 16 nucleotides line up with TRBD2. Germline values: CDR1 MNHEY, CDR2 SVGEGT. The CDR3 has 16 amino acids. Germline trimming cut 4 bases from V and 9 bases from J; bases unmatched to any gene: 8. CDR3 residues: CASSFGTSGRARAQYF. The CDR3 DNA sequence: TGTGCCAGCAGTTTCGGGACTAGCGGGAGGGCACGGGCCCAGTACTTC.